Presented here are 20 T cell receptor beta chains from one specimen sequenced in a study of T cell responses to AZD1222 COVID-19 vaccine (dated by TCRdb to about 2021). In light of the paper, this sample's time point label describes: baseline before first vaccination. Libraries were built with the immunoSEQ multiplex PCR assay. Imported from immuneACCESS, the table was reduced by TCRdb to in-frame sequences with V and J called. These copies leave out some clones; in studies compared against another copy, an unresolved V gene accounts for under half, and the cause of the remainder is not known. This sample has 120,000 or so clones in its table, and 81% of those were observed once. 4% to 5% of the sample goes to the ten largest clones. The source was peripheral blood, collected on day 0 of AZD1222 vaccination. The receptors originated from an adult in good health.

The genes are TRBV6-5 and TRBJ2-7; D possibly matches TRBD1 or TRBD2 (7 bases each). Germline CDR1 MNHEY, CDR2 SVGAGI. The V end lost 6 bases, the J end lost 1 base, and 10 bases lay between the germline ends. This CDR3 contains 13 residues. CDR3 nucleotide sequence: TGTGCCAGCAGCCAGGGGGGGTCCTACGAGCAGTACTTC. Its translation is CASSQGGSYEQYF.

J is TRBJ1-5 and V is TRBV30; TRBD1 matches 8 bases. V trimming: 3 bases; J trimming: 4 bases; junction bases outside the gene matches: 8. CDR1 and CDR2 (germline): GTSNPN, SVGIG (reference sequence). CDR3 length: 15 amino acids. This CDR3 is CAWSQQGVTNQPQHF. The CDR3 DNA reads as TGTGCCTGGAGCCAACAGGGGGTCACGAATCAGCCCCAGCATTTT.

The V and J genes are TRBV7-2 and TRBJ2-3; tentatively, D is TRBD2 (6 bases). The length of the CDR3 is 14 residues. With 3 bases removed from V and 2 bases from J, the gap between germline ends came to 9 bases. Germline values: CDR1 SGHTA, CDR2 FQGNSA. Here the CDR3 reads CASSFTGVTDTQYF. CDR3 bases: TGTGCCAGCAGCTTCACGGGGGTCACAGATACGCAGTATTTT.

The V gene is TRBV6-2 or TRBV6-3, the J gene TRBJ2-3; D call uncertain. V was trimmed by 0 bases and J by 2 bases, leaving 6 bases between them. Germline CDR1 reads MNHEY; CDR2 reads SVGEGT. This CDR3 contains 14 residues. This chain's CDR3 is CASSYSGPTDTQYF. The CDR3 DNA is TGTGCCAGCAGTTACTCCGGGCCCACAGATACGCAGTATTTT.

This chain connects TRBV2 to TRBJ2-5; possibly TRBD2 for D (6 bases). CDR1 is SNHLY, CDR2 FYNNEI, per germline. Trimming cost V 6 bases and J 5 bases, with 16 bases left between them. This CDR3 has 14 residues. CDR3 DNA: TGTGCCAGCAGAGGTGAAGGGAGGCAGGAGACCCAGTACTTC. Its translation: CASRGEGRQETQYF.

The V and J genes are TRBV30 and TRBJ1-2; no definite D call. The CDR3 contains 14 residues. V lost 3 bases, J lost 5 bases, and 16 bases lay in between. Germline lookup yields CDR1 GTSNPN and CDR2 SVGIG (reference sequence). The CDR3 loop is CAWRNFRGIYGYTF. The CDR3 DNA sequence: TGTGCCTGGAGGAACTTCAGAGGGATTTATGGCTACACCTTC.

In its sample, this clone was seen many times. The chain links TRBV28 to TRBJ1-4, with TRBD1 identical over 10 bases. The germline CDR1 and CDR2 sequences are MDHEN and SYDVKM. This CDR3 contains 15 residues. V lost 6 bases and J lost 7; bases outside the gene matches: 8. The CDR3 loop is CASRLEDRGSEKLFF. The CDR3 nucleotides read TGTGCCAGCAGGTTGGAGGACAGGGGGAGTGAAAAACTGTTTTTT. The variable domain in full, completed from reference TRBV28 and TRBJ1-4, reads DVKVTQSSRYLVKRTGEKVFLECVQDMDHENMFWYRQDPGLGLRLIYFSYDVKMKEKGDIPEGYSVSREKKERFSLILESASTNQTSMYLCASRLEDRGSEKLFFGSGTQLSVL.

The genes are TRBV30 and TRBJ1-3; possible D gene TRBD1, 5 bases. V shed 5 bases and J shed 3 bases, with 14 bases lying between them. Germline V gene lookup returns CDR1 GTSNPN and CDR2 SVGIG (reference sequence). CDR3 size: 14 residues. CDR3 nucleotide sequence: TGTGCCTGGCAACGAGCAGGGTATGGAAACACCATATATTTT. Its protein is CAWQRAGYGNTIYF.

This clone was counted at least ten times. This sequence joins TRBV19 and TRBJ1-4; D is perhaps TRBD1 (5 bases). In germline, CDR1 is LNHDA, CDR2 SQIVND (reference sequence). The CDR3 spans 14 residues. V shed 7 bases and J shed 12 bases, with 21 bases lying between them. The CDR3 DNA is TGTGCCAGTACCCACAGCCGGGGGAGGACGGAACTGTTTTTT. This encodes CASTHSRGRTELFF.

The CDR3, as DNA: TGTGCCAGCAGTATACAGGACAAGGGGAATGAAAAACTGTTTTTT. This sequence encodes CASSIQDKGNEKLFF. This chain uses TRBV2 with TRBJ1-4, with a weak D call TRBD1 (5 bases). Between the trimmed V and J ends, which lost 5 bases and 5 bases, there was a span of 15 bases. This CDR3 is built from 15 residues. Germline values: CDR1 SNHLY, CDR2 FYNNEI.

V and J are TRBV9 and TRBJ1-2, with D uncertain. This CDR3 contains 13 residues. The germline V gene encodes CDR1 SGDLS and CDR2 YYNGEE. V shed 0 bases and J shed 4 bases, with 7 bases lying between them. The CDR3 bases are TGTGCCAGCAGCGTAGAGGACGGCTATGGCTACACCTTC. Its protein product is CASSVEDGYGYTF. Complete variable domain (other parts from reference TRBV9 and TRBJ1-2): DSGVTQTPKHLITATGQRVTLRCSPRSGDLSVYWYQQSLDQGLQFLIQYYNGEERAKGNILERFSAQQFPDLHSELNLSSLELGDSALYFCASSVEDGYGYTFGSGTRLTVV.

In nucleotides, the CDR3 is TGTGCCAGCAGCCCAAGGGTTTATAGCAATCAGCCCCAGCATTTT. Residues: CASSPRVYSNQPQHF. This chain links TRBV7-2 with TRBJ1-5; D not certain. The V and J ends lost 5 bases and 0 bases respectively, with 11 bases between them. The CDR3 length is 15 residues. The V gene's germline CDR1 is SGHTA and CDR2 FQGNSA.

This clone was seen a handful of times. V gene TRBV2 combines with J gene TRBJ1-2; D gene uncertain. This CDR3 is 15 amino acids long. The germline V and J ends were trimmed by 5 bases and 4 bases, with 17 bases remaining between them. Germline V gene sequence: CDR1 SNHLY, CDR2 FYNNEI. This CDR3 reads CASSKDDKTSYGYTF. CDR3 nucleotides: TGTGCCAGCAGTAAAGATGACAAGACGAGCTATGGCTACACCTTC.

J is TRBJ2-2 and V is TRBV4-3; no firm D call. Germline V gene data show CDR1 as LGHNA and CDR2 as YSLEER. This CDR3 contains 15 residues. V lost 5 bases to trimming and J lost 1 base, with 11 bases between them. This CDR3 reads CASSLLPQNTGELFF. The CDR3 DNA reads TGCGCCAGCAGCTTATTGCCCCAGAACACCGGGGAGCTGTTTTTT.

Only a few counts were recorded for this clone. The chain uses TRBV21-1 and TRBJ2-1; TRBD2, as called in the table, went unchecked against the DNA. TRBV21-1 is an annotated pseudogene. This CDR3 has 15 amino acids. The CDR3 DNA reads TGTGCCAGCAGCATCGGACCTAGGGGAGGCAATGAGCAGTTCTTC. Translating gives CASSIGPRGGNEQFF.

J is TRBJ2-1 and V is TRBV7-9; a possible D gene is TRBD2 (6 bases). This CDR3 contains 15 residues. Per germline, CDR1 SEHNR and CDR2 FQNEAQ (reference sequence). V lost 4 bases and J lost 7, with 17 bases in between. The CDR3 region has the DNA TGTGCCAGCAGCTACTGGGGGGACCCCCCTAATGAGCAGTTCTTC. Its protein is CASSYWGDPPNEQFF.

A few counts support this clone. This chain links TRBV2 with TRBJ1-1; TRBD1 might be the D (6 bases). Trimming shortened V by 9 bases and J by 1 base, and 18 bases separated the two germline ends. The CDR3 contains 15 residues. The V gene's germline CDR1 is SNHLY and CDR2 FYNNEI. DNA of the CDR3: TGTGCCAGTCGAGCCCGACAGGAGGGGAACACTGAAGCTTTCTTT. This translates into CASRARQEGNTEAFF.

This chain uses TRBV18 with TRBJ2-7; no definite D call. The germline V gene encodes CDR1 KGHSH and CDR2 LQKENI. The CDR3 runs 13 residues. V was trimmed by 6 bases and J by 0 bases, leaving 9 bases between them. CDR3 amino acids: CASSPASSYEQYF. The DNA of the CDR3 is TGTGCCAGCTCGCCCGCCAGCTCCTACGAGCAGTACTTC.

V and J are TRBV11-2 and TRBJ1-1; perhaps TRBD1 as D (5 bases). There are 14 residues in the CDR3. Trimming pared 2 bases from V and 4 bases from J, leaving 11 bases between. Germline values: CDR1 SGHAT, CDR2 FQNNGV. Here the CDR3 reads CASSLYMGGTEAFF. Here the CDR3 DNA reads TGTGCCAGCAGCTTATACATGGGGGGCACTGAAGCTTTCTTT.

The chain combines TRBV29-1 with TRBJ2-3; D call uncertain. This CDR3 comprises 14 residues. Germline loops: CDR1 SQVTM, CDR2 ANQGSEA. V was cut by 4 bases and J by 0 bases, with 11 bases left in between. CDR3 in amino acids: CSVVSLRSTDTQYF. Here the CDR3 DNA reads TGCAGCGTTGTGTCGCTACGTAGCACAGATACGCAGTATTTT.